This entry is about one T cell receptor beta chain. This entry is derived from a study of blood T cell repertoires in COVID-19. Study details: Donors in the United States, Italy and Spain gave samples during acute or convalescent COVID-19. PBMCs, B-cell-depleted T cells, or T cells provided the cDNA or gDNA that made up the material.

CDR3 length equals 13 residues. Trimming took 5 bases from V and 8 from J; bases not matched to a gene: 6. Germline assignment: CDR1 MRHNA and CDR2 SNTAGT. Original processing methods: For nucleated cells, counts were estimated from reference gene primer amplification. Clones were read by immunoSEQ multiplex PCR, and TCRdb kept only the in-frame ones, dropping some. That table supplies the V and J calls and clone size; D and trimming were determined from the DNA. The profile shows some 200,000 clones, around nine tenths of them singletons. The sequence was collected from a woman aged 40 to 49 with acute or convalescent COVID-19. The V call is TRBV6-4, the J call TRBJ1-2, with 9 bases identical to TRBD1. The sequenced material came from peripheral blood. CDR3 sequence reads: CASSTGGAGGYTF. DNA for the CDR3: TGTGCCAGCAGTACAGGGGGCGCGGGCGGCTACACCTTC.